This note documents a single T cell receptor beta chain sequence. There are many counts of this clone. This receptor's antigen is unknown. Per-base qualities were not stored, and no clone one base away is much larger. Each donor gave one peripheral blood draw, approximately 100 mL on average, collected into heparinised tubes. A BD FACSAria II was used to sort naive, central memory, regulatory and stem cell-like memory CD4+ T cells with a panel that included CD45RO, CCR7, CD25, CD127, CD95 and CD27. Every sorted population had a purity above 98%. Right away, PBMCs were isolated by Lymphoprep density gradient centrifugation and were stained directly, with no culture step. So that batch effects would be minimized, each experiment stained and sorted samples in pairs, pairing one healthy donor with one patient. The High Capacity cDNA Reverse Transcription Kit was used to reverse transcribe all of the isolated RNA, meaning that expressed TCRB transcripts were what got sequenced. Deep immunoSEQ sequencing was applied to naive, central memory and regulatory T cell samples, giving an average of approximately 3.8 million total reads per sample. Sorted cells were lysed in RLT buffer, and RNA was extracted using DNase-treated RNeasy Micro or Mini kits according to cell number. Each cell subset was processed separately to prevent cross-contamination, with patient and healthy donor samples processed together. The immunoSEQ multiplex PCR was used to amplify TCRB sequences from cDNA, generating 87-bp fragments that spanned the CDR3 region. Sequencing of the amplicons was done on the Illumina HiSeq platform. On the authors' methods: Synthetic template baselines were used to correct PCR bias computationally, reads within Hamming distance 2 were collapsed together, and singletons that could not be merged were discarded. By aligning reads against IMGT, V, D and J genes, CDR3 length, and insertions or deletions at six rearrangement sites were assigned. Within each subset, clonotype counts were normalized to the number of sorted cells before true diversity and Gini coefficients were calculated with the tcR R package. Repertoire sharing was quantified using the overlap coefficient calculated on TCRB nucleotide sequences. Here the immuneACCESS table is served through TCRdb, limited to in-frame sequences with V and J called. Missing clones are a known gap in these copies; in checked studies unresolved V genes cover under half, and the rest lacks a known reason. V and J calls and clone size follow that table, whereas D and trimming were derived from the DNA. The sample table shows fewer than 400,000 clones, and approximately 9.9% are seen once. The top ten hold about 1% of the sample.

The CDR3 runs 15 residues from the cysteine to the phenylalanine. Just CDR3 DNA is preserved here, 45 bases in frame from base 1. V is cut back by 4 bases and J by 6 bases, with 10 bases in the junction unmatched. The germline V gene yields SGHDN for CDR1 and FVKESK for CDR2. This entry belongs to a study of beta chain features in type 1 diabetes (dated 2018 in TCRdb). Looking at the study overall: No differences in mean age, gender distribution, total cell number or subset yield were found between patients and healthy donors. A total of about 110,000,000 sorted cells were examined across all samples, and a strong correlation was observed between cell number per subset and RNA yield. Whereas all 30 or so donors provided naive and central memory subsets, regulatory and stem cell-like memory subsets were isolated from just 8 patients and roughly eight healthy donors. In the study, recently diagnosed type 1 diabetes patients and matched healthy donors were compared on the TCRB repertoires of their sorted circulating CD4+ T cell subsets. General findings and caveats noted by the study authors: Fewer insertions and more nucleotide deletions at VDJ recombination sites were observed in patients with type 1 diabetes, implying thymic rearrangement abnormalities. PCR may preferentially amplify shorter templates, but because patient and control samples were amplified and corrected together, any resulting skew would affect both groups equally. The naive, central memory and regulatory TCRB repertoires appeared to resemble one another more closely among patients than among healthy donors. A moderate but significant shortening of TCRB CDR3 length was observed in type 1 diabetes patients in all four CD4+ subsets. Because cDNA was sequenced instead of genomic DNA, highly expressing activated cells could be over-represented, though the groups showed no difference in activation or CD3 levels. Because small numbers of individuals were included in the HLA sub-analyses, any influence of HLA type on TCRB rearrangement was left unresolved.

The sequence links TRBV14 to TRBJ1-1; the junction holds 8 bases that match TRBD1. The receptor was isolated from a man aged 25-40 years with type 1 diabetes. Sample: central memory CD4+ T cells from blood. The DNA reads as follows: TGTGCCAGCAGCCGAGCAGGACAGGGATACGCTGAAGCTTTCTTT. This yields the protein CASSRAGQGYAEAFF.